The rows below give T cell receptor beta chains drawn from one sample of a study of patients and donors after allogeneic stem cell transplantation. TCRdb reprocessed the RT-PCR reads with MiXCR, giving one entry per CDR3 protein. The data contain 150,000 to 200,000 distinct CDR3 sequences, 40% to 45% of them singletons. The specimen was blood, either unsorted or a sorted T cell fraction (not recorded which). All receptors come from a human donor who was either an allogeneic HSCT recipient or a stem cell or donor lymphocyte infusion donor (not recorded which). It is not recorded whose cells these are; they may come from a transplant donor. The CDR3 runs from the conserved cysteine through the conserved F or W. D genes are given only for firm matches. Not all rows give a size; the values are once, few, many and, for expanded clones, a class.

J gene: TRBJ2-5
D gene: TRBD2
clone size: -
V gene: TRBV5-1
CDR3 DNA: TGCGCCAGCAGCTGGGGACTAGCGGAAGTGACCCAGTACTTC
CDR3 protein: CASSWGLAEVTQYF

J gene: TRBJ2-7
D gene: -
clone size: few
V gene: TRBV5-5
CDR3 DNA: TGTGCCAGCAGCTTGGGACCACTAAACGAGCAGTACTTC
CDR3 protein: CASSLGPLNEQYF

J gene: TRBJ2-1
D gene: -
clone size: -
V gene: TRBV4-1
CDR3 DNA: TGCGCCAGCAGCCAAGTCGCCGGGGGCAATGAGCAGTTCTTC
CDR3 protein: CASSQVAGGNEQFF

J gene: TRBJ2-3
D gene: TRBD2
clone size: -
V gene: TRBV7-2
CDR3 DNA: TGTGCCAGCAGCGTAGCAGGGCGGGGGTCAGATACGCAGTATTTT
CDR3 protein: CASSVAGRGSDTQYF

J gene: TRBJ2-1
D gene: TRBD2
clone size: few
V gene: TRBV12-3/TRBV12-4
CDR3 DNA: TGTGCCAGCAGCCTACTAGCGCTAACCTACAATGAGCAGTTCTTC
CDR3 protein: CASSLLALTYNEQFF

J gene: TRBJ1-1
D gene: TRBD1
clone size: few
V gene: TRBV12-3/TRBV12-4
CDR3 DNA: TGTGCCAGCAGTATCGGACAGGTGAACACTGAAGCTTTCTTT
CDR3 protein: CASSIGQVNTEAFF

J gene: TRBJ1-2
D gene: -
clone size: -
V gene: TRBV27
CDR3 DNA: TGTGCCAGCAGTTTTGGGCAGGGAGTCGGTTATGGCTACACCTTC
CDR3 protein: CASSFGQGVGYGYTF

J gene: TRBJ2-2
D gene: -
clone size: once
V gene: TRBV12-3/TRBV12-4
CDR3 DNA: TGTGCCAGCAGAGACATCGGATACCCCGTAGGCGGGGAGCTGTTTTTT
CDR3 protein: CASRDIGYPVGGELFF

J gene: TRBJ2-3
D gene: TRBD2
clone size: -
V gene: TRBV20-1
CDR3 DNA: TGCAGTGCTAATACCCCGGGGGGGGAGCGGGTGGATACGCAGTATTTT
CDR3 protein: CSANTPGGERVDTQYF

J gene: TRBJ1-5
D gene: -
clone size: few
V gene: TRBV28
CDR3 DNA: TGTGCCAGCAGCCTCATACAGGGGCCCCAGCATTTT
CDR3 protein: CASSLIQGPQHF

J gene: TRBJ2-3
D gene: TRBD1
clone size: -
V gene: TRBV20-1
CDR3 DNA: TGCAGTGCTAGGACAGGGCCAGATACGCAGTATTTT
CDR3 protein: CSARTGPDTQYF

J gene: TRBJ2-1
D gene: TRBD2
clone size: once
V gene: TRBV24-1
CDR3 DNA: TGTGCCAACGGGAAAAGGACTAGCAATGAGCAGTTCTTC
CDR3 protein: CANGKRTSNEQFF

J gene: TRBJ2-5
D gene: -
clone size: -
V gene: TRBV27
CDR3 DNA: TGTGCCAGCAGTTTACGGCCCTATGGGACCCAGTACTTC
CDR3 protein: CASSLRPYGTQYF

J gene: TRBJ1-1
D gene: TRBD1
clone size: once
V gene: TRBV7-2
CDR3 DNA: TGTGCCAGCAGCCATCAACAGGGGTTGGACACTGAAGCTTTCTTT
CDR3 protein: CASSHQQGLDTEAFF

J gene: TRBJ2-1
D gene: -
clone size: -
V gene: TRBV30
CDR3 DNA: TGTGCCTGGAGAAACGGACGGATTCTGGTGAATGAGCAGTTCTTC
CDR3 protein: CAWRNGRILVNEQFF

J gene: TRBJ2-7
D gene: TRBD2
clone size: -
V gene: TRBV6-2/TRBV6-3
CDR3 DNA: TGTGCCAGCAGTAGGGACTATGTTGGCGAGCAGTACTTC
CDR3 protein: CASSRDYVGEQYF

J gene: TRBJ1-2
D gene: TRBD1
clone size: few
V gene: TRBV27
CDR3 DNA: TGTGCCAGCAGTTTATACGGGACAGATAACTATGGCTACACCTTC
CDR3 protein: CASSLYGTDNYGYTF

J gene: TRBJ2-1
D gene: -
clone size: -
V gene: TRBV30
CDR3 DNA: TGTGCCTGGAGTGTTACTGGGGAGCAGTTCTTC
CDR3 protein: CAWSVTGEQFF

J gene: TRBJ2-1
D gene: -
clone size: -
V gene: TRBV11-2
CDR3 DNA: TGTGCCAGCAGCTTAGTGCGACCCCAGCGAGATGAGCAGTTCTTC
CDR3 protein: CASSLVRPQRDEQFF

J gene: TRBJ2-3
D gene: -
clone size: few
V gene: TRBV5-6
CDR3 DNA: TGTGCCAGCAGCTTGGGAGGTTTAACAGATACGCAGTATTTT
CDR3 protein: CASSLGGLTDTQYF

J gene: TRBJ1-5
D gene: -
clone size: few
V gene: TRBV7-2
CDR3 DNA: TGTGCCAGCAGGTGGCATCCACTCAATAGCAATCAGCCCCAGCATTTT
CDR3 protein: CASRWHPLNSNQPQHF

J gene: TRBJ2-1
D gene: TRBD2
clone size: -
V gene: TRBV4-2
CDR3 DNA: TGTGCCAGCAGCCAAGGGACTAGCGATTCTAATGAGCAGTTCTTC
CDR3 protein: CASSQGTSDSNEQFF

J gene: TRBJ2-3
D gene: -
clone size: -
V gene: TRBV6-2/TRBV6-3
CDR3 DNA: TGTGCCAGCAGTTACACAGAGATAAATACGCAGTATTTT
CDR3 protein: CASSYTEINTQYF

J gene: TRBJ1-3
D gene: -
clone size: -
V gene: TRBV15
CDR3 DNA: TGTGCCACCAGACCCACAGGTGGAAACACCATATATTTT
CDR3 protein: CATRPTGGNTIYF

J gene: TRBJ2-1
D gene: TRBD2
clone size: -
V gene: TRBV13
CDR3 DNA: TGTGCCAGCAATAGCGGGAGTCGTGGAAATGAGCAGTTCTTC
CDR3 protein: CASNSGSRGNEQFF

J gene: TRBJ1-5
D gene: -
clone size: -
V gene: TRBV2
CDR3 DNA: TGTGCCAGCAGTTTCAGCGAGGGGAATCAGCCCCAGCATTTT
CDR3 protein: CASSFSEGNQPQHF

J gene: TRBJ2-1
D gene: -
clone size: -
V gene: TRBV3-1
CDR3 DNA: TGTGCCAGCAGCCAAGTTGTCTTCTACAATGAGCAGTTCTTC
CDR3 protein: CASSQVVFYNEQFF

J gene: TRBJ1-3
D gene: -
clone size: -
V gene: TRBV9
CDR3 DNA: TGTGCCAGCAGCGAGCAGGGGAGCTCTGGAAACACCATATATTTT
CDR3 protein: CASSEQGSSGNTIYF

J gene: TRBJ1-1
D gene: -
clone size: few
V gene: TRBV9
CDR3 DNA: TGTGCCAGCAGCGGCGAGGGTTATAACACTGAAGCTTTCTTT
CDR3 protein: CASSGEGYNTEAFF

J gene: TRBJ2-1
D gene: -
clone size: -
V gene: TRBV4-3
CDR3 DNA: TGCGCCAGCAGCCAAGGGGTTGTCCGGGAGTTCGGCTATGAGCAGTTCTTC
CDR3 protein: CASSQGVVREFGYEQFF

J gene: TRBJ2-7
D gene: -
clone size: -
V gene: TRBV2
CDR3 DNA: TGTGCCAGCAGTGCTGACCTCATCTACGAGCAGTACTTC
CDR3 protein: CASSADLIYEQYF

J gene: TRBJ1-2
D gene: TRBD1
clone size: -
V gene: TRBV12-3/TRBV12-4
CDR3 DNA: TGTGCCAGCAGTTACGACGGGGACAGGAACTTCTATGGCTACACCTTC
CDR3 protein: CASSYDGDRNFYGYTF

J gene: TRBJ1-1
D gene: TRBD1
clone size: -
V gene: TRBV9
CDR3 DNA: TGTGCCAGCAGCGTAGACGGATGGGACAGGGGCGGAAACACTGAAGCTTTCTTT
CDR3 protein: CASSVDGWDRGGNTEAFF

J gene: TRBJ1-2
D gene: TRBD1
clone size: -
V gene: TRBV7-2
CDR3 DNA: TGTGCCAGCAGCTTAGGTGGGACAGGGACTACTAACTATGGCTACACCTTC
CDR3 protein: CASSLGGTGTTNYGYTF

J gene: TRBJ1-1
D gene: TRBD1
clone size: few
V gene: TRBV9
CDR3 DNA: TGTGCCAGCAGCGTAGTAGGGACAGCTGAAGCTTTCTTT
CDR3 protein: CASSVVGTAEAFF

J gene: TRBJ1-5
D gene: -
clone size: many
V gene: TRBV11-2
CDR3 DNA: TGTGCCAGCAGCTTAGTCTTACGGACAGCTAGCGGCAATCAGCCCCAGCATTTT
CDR3 protein: CASSLVLRTASGNQPQHF

J gene: TRBJ2-2
D gene: -
clone size: once
V gene: TRBV12-3/TRBV12-4
CDR3 DNA: TGTGCCAGCAGTCACCCGAAGGCCGGGGAGCTGTTTTTT
CDR3 protein: CASSHPKAGELFF

J gene: TRBJ1-5
D gene: -
clone size: -
V gene: TRBV12-3/TRBV12-4
CDR3 DNA: TGTGCCAGCGCGGCAGGCGTGTATAGCAATCAGCCCCAGCATTTT
CDR3 protein: CASAAGVYSNQPQHF

J gene: TRBJ2-7
D gene: -
clone size: -
V gene: TRBV28
CDR3 DNA: TGTGCCAGCAGTTTACCCCGGGACGGCCCCTACGAGCAGTACTTC
CDR3 protein: CASSLPRDGPYEQYF

J gene: TRBJ2-7
D gene: -
clone size: -
V gene: TRBV3-1
CDR3 DNA: TGTGCCAGCAGCCAAGAGCACCCCAGGTGGGGCGAGCAGTACTTC
CDR3 protein: CASSQEHPRWGEQYF

J gene: TRBJ1-2
D gene: -
clone size: -
V gene: TRBV7-9
CDR3 DNA: TGTGCCAGCAGCTCATTGACAGACGTCTATGGCTACACCTTC
CDR3 protein: CASSSLTDVYGYTF

J gene: TRBJ1-5
D gene: -
clone size: few
V gene: TRBV4-2
CDR3 DNA: TGTGCCAGCAGCCAAGATGGGGGAGGGGAGGGTCAGCCCCAGCATTTT
CDR3 protein: CASSQDGGGEGQPQHF

J gene: TRBJ1-1
D gene: -
clone size: few
V gene: TRBV20-1
CDR3 DNA: TGCAGTGCTAGAGTTCGGGGAGTTGGGACTGAAGCTTTCTTT
CDR3 protein: CSARVRGVGTEAFF

J gene: TRBJ1-2
D gene: -
clone size: -
V gene: TRBV12-3/TRBV12-4
CDR3 DNA: TGTGCCAGCAGTTATTGGACCGATAACTATGGCTACACCTTC
CDR3 protein: CASSYWTDNYGYTF

J gene: TRBJ2-1
D gene: TRBD1
clone size: -
V gene: TRBV24-1
CDR3 DNA: TGTGCCACCAGCCTCGGGACAGTTCAGTTCTTC
CDR3 protein: CATSLGTVQFF

J gene: TRBJ1-1
D gene: TRBD1
clone size: -
V gene: TRBV19
CDR3 DNA: TGTGCCACCTCCTCGAGGGGGCAGGGAACTGAAGCTTTCTTT
CDR3 protein: CATSSRGQGTEAFF

J gene: TRBJ2-3
D gene: -
clone size: -
V gene: TRBV29-1
CDR3 DNA: TGCAGCGTTGAAGAAGCGCCACGCACAGATACGCAGTATTTT
CDR3 protein: CSVEEAPRTDTQYF

J gene: TRBJ1-5
D gene: -
clone size: -
V gene: TRBV5-4
CDR3 DNA: TGTGCCAGCAGCTTTGGGGGTAGTCAGCCCCAGCATTTT
CDR3 protein: CASSFGGSQPQHF

J gene: TRBJ1-1
D gene: -
clone size: -
V gene: TRBV5-5
CDR3 DNA: TGTGCCAGCAGCTTGGGGGGCATAGGGGTTACTGAAGCTTTCTTT
CDR3 protein: CASSLGGIGVTEAFF

J gene: TRBJ2-7
D gene: TRBD2
clone size: -
V gene: TRBV28
CDR3 DNA: TGTGCCAGCAGTTTCGAACTAGCGGGAGCTTCGTACGAGCAGTACTTC
CDR3 protein: CASSFELAGASYEQYF

J gene: TRBJ1-5
D gene: -
clone size: few
V gene: TRBV15
CDR3 DNA: TGTGCCACCAGCAGAGAACGGTTAGGGAGCAATCAGCCCCAGCATTTT
CDR3 protein: CATSRERLGSNQPQHF

J gene: TRBJ1-2
D gene: -
clone size: -
V gene: TRBV5-1
CDR3 DNA: TGCGCCAGCAGCCTCCGGGACGCAAGGGGCTACACCTTC
CDR3 protein: CASSLRDARGYTF

J gene: TRBJ1-5
D gene: -
clone size: -
V gene: TRBV7-9
CDR3 DNA: TGTGCCAGCAGTCCCGAGGGACCGAATCAGCCCCAGCATTTT
CDR3 protein: CASSPEGPNQPQHF